A single sample is the source of the 14 T cell receptor beta chains below, sequenced in a study of cytomegalovirus exposure and HLA in healthy donors. This PCR relied on a set of 60 Vbeta primers and 13 Jbeta primers. Data came from immunoSEQ multiplex PCR; TCRdb stores just in-frame clones and leaves some out. The sample includes about 140,000 clones, 78% seen only once; the top ten take over 2.5%. The sequencing sample was made of PBMCs. The receptors come from a male donor in good health and CMV-seronegative.

This chain joins TRBV30 and TRBJ1-1, with 8 positions matching TRBD1. Germline CDR1 and CDR2: GTSNPN and SVGIG (reference sequence). J gave up 0 bases and V 3 bases, and 6 bases lay outside the gene matches. The CDR3 sequence is 15 residues long. The CDR3 reads CAWRGLTGVNTEAFF. DNA for the CDR3: TGTGCCTGGAGGGGTCTGACAGGGGTGAACACTGAAGCTTTCTTT.

The J gene is TRBJ2-2, the V gene TRBV4-1; no clear D gene. CDR1 MGHRA and CDR2 YSYEKL come from the germline V gene. V lost 0 bases and J lost 6, with 11 bases in between. This CDR3 region has 15 residues. The chain's CDR3 is CASSQDERSPGELFF. CDR3 nucleotides: TGCGCCAGCAGCCAAGATGAGCGCTCACCCGGGGAGCTGTTTTTT.

This clone was observed once. The chain combines TRBV11-2 with TRBJ2-5; 9 bases fit TRBD2. The germline gives CDR1 SGHAT, CDR2 FQNNGV. This CDR3 has 15 residues. V lost 5 bases to trimming and J lost 5 bases; unmatched junction nucleotides: 9. The CDR3 reads CASSRSGGKTETQYF. CDR3 sequence (DNA): TGTGCCAGCAGCAGGAGCGGGGGGAAAACGGAGACCCAGTACTTC.

The chain carries TRBV5-1 and TRBJ2-7, with D possibly being TRBD1 (6 bases). The CDR3 has 15 residues. Trimming cost V 4 bases and J 4 bases, with 18 bases left between them. Germline CDR1 is SGHRS and CDR2 is YFSETQ. The CDR3 DNA sequence: TGCGCCAGCAGCCCCTACAGGGATCCCACATACGAGCAGTACTTC. Translated, it gives CASSPYRDPTYEQYF.

The chain has TRBV9 and TRBJ2-5; 10 bases match TRBD2. J gave up 5 bases and V 0 bases, and 4 bases lay outside the gene matches. The CDR3 length is 15 residues. Germline CDR1 SGDLS, CDR2 YYNGEE. The CDR3 DNA sequence: TGTGCCAGCAGCGTAGATAGCGGGGGGACGGAGACCCAGTACTTC. It codes for CASSVDSGGTETQYF.

The rearrangement uses TRBV6-5 and TRBJ2-6, with D hard to call. Per germline, CDR1 MNHEY and CDR2 SVGAGI. Trimming removed 4 bases from V and 3 bases from J, with 4 bases in between. This CDR3 contains 13 residues. The CDR3 DNA sequence: TGTGCCAGCAGTTTCGGTGGGGCCAACGTCCTGACTTTC. It yields the protein CASSFGGANVLTF.

About this clone: The same CDR3 also results from other DNA sequences found in this sample. The rearrangement joins TRBV19 to TRBJ2-7, with TRBD2 as a possible D gene (6 bases). CDR1 LNHDA and CDR2 SQIVND come from the germline V gene (reference sequence). There are 13 residues in the CDR3. V was trimmed by 1 base and J by 6 bases, leaving 10 bases between them. CDR3 DNA sequence: TGTGCCAGTAGTATAGGACGGAGGGGCGAGCAGTACTTC. This codes for CASSIGRRGEQYF. Full variable domain (missing parts from reference TRBV19 and TRBJ2-7): DGGITQSPKYLFRKEGQNVTLSCEQNLNHDAMYWYRQDPGQGLRLIYYSQIVNDFQKGDIAEGYSVSREKKESFPLTVTSAQKNPTAFYLCASSIGRRGEQYFGPGTRLTVT.

The gene calls are TRBV6-6 and TRBJ1-1, with 7 positions matching TRBD1. The CDR3 consists of 14 residues. V was pared by 3 bases and J by 3 bases, with 4 bases of the junction left unmatched. Germline CDR1 reads MNHNY; CDR2 reads SVGAGI (reference sequence). The CDR3: CASSYKGADTEAFF. As DNA, the CDR3 is TGTGCCAGCAGTTATAAGGGGGCGGACACTGAAGCTTTCTTT.

V gene TRBV5-1 combines with J gene TRBJ2-1; the D gene is possibly TRBD2 (5 bases). Trimming left V 3 bases short and J 10 bases short, with 11 bases between. Per the germline V gene, CDR1 is SGHRS and CDR2 is YFSETQ. CDR3 length: 12 amino acids. Here the CDR3 DNA reads TGCGCCAGCAGCTACAACTTAGCGGAGCAGTTCTTC. It is translated as CASSYNLAEQFF.

J is TRBJ2-7 and V is TRBV7-2; 7 bases match TRBD1. V trimming: 4 bases; J trimming: 8 bases; junction bases outside the gene matches: 11. The germline V gene encodes CDR1 SGHTA and CDR2 FQGNSA. There are 14 residues in the CDR3. The CDR3 DNA reads TGTGCCAGCAGCTCGGATTCCGGGACAGTGAAGCAGTACTTC. It is translated as CASSSDSGTVKQYF.

This clone has just one count. J is TRBJ2-1 and V is TRBV29-1; a weak D match, TRBD2 (6 bases). The length of the CDR3 is 14 residues. Germline V gives CDR1 SQVTM, CDR2 ANQGSEA. V was shortened by 5 bases and J by 3 bases, with 14 bases between the two germline ends. CDR3: CSVLIVRDYNEQFF. Written as DNA, the CDR3 is TGCAGCGTTCTCATTGTGCGGGACTACAATGAGCAGTTCTTC.

The chain recombines TRBV4-1 with TRBJ2-7; 8 bases are shared with TRBD2. V lost 0 bases to trimming and J lost 3 bases; unmatched junction nucleotides: 10. CDR1 and CDR2 from the germline V gene are MGHRA and YSYEKL. The CDR3 is made up of 17 amino acids. In DNA form, the CDR3 reads TGCGCCAGCAGCCAAGATCGGGGGTCTAGCGGGTACTACGAGCAGTACTTC. Its translation: CASSQDRGSSGYYEQYF.

The chain has TRBV15 and TRBJ2-7; TRBD1 aligns across 7 bases. The germline CDR1 and CDR2 sequences are LNHNV and YYDKDF (reference sequence). CDR3 length: 14 residues. V gave up 0 bases and J gave up 4 bases; unmatched junction bases: 3. The CDR3: CATSRDRGNYEQYF. The CDR3 DNA follows: TGTGCCACCAGCAGAGACAGGGGGAATTACGAGCAGTACTTC.

This chain connects TRBV18 to TRBJ1-2; D ambiguous. CDR1 and CDR2 (germline): KGHSH, LQKENI. V gave up 2 bases and J gave up 0 bases, with 7 bases separating them. The CDR3 extends over 14 amino acids. The CDR3 region has the DNA TGTGCCAGCTCACCAGCACAAGCTAACTATGGCTACACCTTC. Residues: CASSPAQANYGYTF.